This entry describes one T cell receptor beta chain. TCRdb processed the 5' RACE reads again and assigns one entry to each CDR3 protein, with no DNA. This table holds about 160,000 distinct CDR3 sequences. The data were taken from a study of monozygotic twins with inflammatory bowel disease. CDR3 size: 16 residues. The germline V gene encodes CDR1 DFQATT and CDR2 SNEGSKA (reference sequence). This clonotype originated in a human donor with ulcerative colitis or Crohn's disease, or a healthy co-twin of an affected twin (not recorded which). V is TRBV20-1 and J is TRBJ2-1; lacking DNA, the TRBD2 call made by TCRdb goes unchecked. Specimen: blood. This CDR3 is CSARDALAGAGYEQFF.